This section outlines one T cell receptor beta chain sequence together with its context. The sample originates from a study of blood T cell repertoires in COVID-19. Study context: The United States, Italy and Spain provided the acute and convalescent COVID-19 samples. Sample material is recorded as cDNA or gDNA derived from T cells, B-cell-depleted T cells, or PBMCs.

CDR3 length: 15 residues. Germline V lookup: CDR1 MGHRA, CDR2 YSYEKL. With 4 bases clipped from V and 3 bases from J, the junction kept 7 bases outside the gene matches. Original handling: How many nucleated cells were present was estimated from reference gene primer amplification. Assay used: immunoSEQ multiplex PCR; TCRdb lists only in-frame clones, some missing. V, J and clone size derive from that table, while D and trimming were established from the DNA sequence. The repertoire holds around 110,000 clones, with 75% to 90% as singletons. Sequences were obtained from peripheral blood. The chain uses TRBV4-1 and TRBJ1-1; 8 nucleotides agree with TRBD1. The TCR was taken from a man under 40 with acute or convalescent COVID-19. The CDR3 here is CASSPQGGRDTEAFF. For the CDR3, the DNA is TGCGCCAGCAGCCCACAGGGGGGCCGAGACACTGAAGCTTTCTTT.